Each of the 19 T cell receptor beta chains below was sequenced from the same sample in a study of cytomegalovirus exposure and HLA in healthy donors (dated by TCRdb to the late 2010s). To prepare the library, the immunoSEQ multiplex PCR assay was applied. For the multiplex PCR, a mixture combining 60 forward primers for TCR Vbeta segments and 13 reverse primers for TCR Jbeta segments was used. TCRdb took over this immuneACCESS table, retaining in-frame rearrangements with V and J assigned. Such tables are incomplete; in checked studies, under half of the missing clones stem from an unresolved V gene, and the remainder is unexplained. The sample profile shows over 70,000 clones; about 80% of them were found once. Approximately 30% of the sample comes from the top ten. Sample: PBMCs. All receptors come from a man aged 50-60 years in good health and CMV-seropositive.

The chain joins TRBV4-2 to TRBJ2-5; TRBD2 matches at 7 bases. Gene TRBJ2-7 matches the end of the DNA better, so the J call may be wrong. CDR3 length equals 16 residues. Germline CDR1 LGHNA, CDR2 YNFKEQ. As DNA, the CDR3 is TGTGCCAGCAGCCAAGATTGGCGGGAGAGCTCACACGAGCAGTACTTC. It encodes CASSQDWRESSHEQYF.

The chain has TRBV19 and TRBJ2-1; TRBD2 matches 8 bases. Germline V lookup: CDR1 LNHDA, CDR2 SQIVND (reference sequence). The CDR3 is 11 amino acids. The junction had 2 bases not matched to a gene; V was cut back by 8 bases and J by 8 bases. The CDR3 is CASQREYEQFF. Written as DNA, the CDR3 is TGTGCCAGTCAGCGGGAGTATGAGCAGTTCTTC.

The chain joins TRBV6-5 to TRBJ2-7, with TRBD2 as a possible D gene (6 bases). V was cut by 0 bases and J by 1 base, with 7 bases left in between. From germline, CDR1 is MNHEY and CDR2 SVGAGI. This CDR3 contains 14 residues. CDR3 sequence reads: CASSYSRGSYEQYF. CDR3 DNA: TGTGCCAGCAGTTACTCTCGGGGGTCCTACGAGCAGTACTTC.

This chain connects TRBV27 to TRBJ2-7; D might be TRBD2 (7 bases). The V end was cut by 9 bases, the J end by 13 bases, with 16 bases between. CDR1 and CDR2 from the germline V gene are MNHEY and SMNVEV (reference sequence). CDR3 length: 10 amino acids. The CDR3 is CASGRGGSYF. The DNA of the CDR3 is TGTGCCAGTGGGAGGGGGGGTTCCTACTTC.

The chain employs TRBV11-2 and TRBJ2-2, with D tentatively TRBD2 (5 bases). The V end lost 3 bases, the J end lost 2 bases, and 10 bases lay between the germline ends. Germline loops: CDR1 SGHAT, CDR2 FQNNGV. The CDR3 spans 15 residues. CDR3 DNA sequence: TGTGCCAGCAGCTTCAGCGGAGAAAACACCGGGGAGCTGTTTTTT. Its protein is CASSFSGENTGELFF.

This clone turned up a few times. The V gene is TRBV19, the J gene TRBJ1-2, with 8 nucleotides matching TRBD1. V was pared by 5 bases and J by 8 bases, with 10 bases of the junction left unmatched. CDR1 LNHDA and CDR2 SQIVND come from the germline V gene (reference sequence). The CDR3 totals 14 residues. The CDR3 spells CASSPRTGLSGYTF. CDR3 coding DNA: TGTGCCAGTAGTCCCCGGACAGGGTTATCGGGCTACACCTTC. Filled out from reference TRBV19 and TRBJ1-2, the complete variable domain reads DGGITQSPKYLFRKEGQNVTLSCEQNLNHDAMYWYRQDPGQGLRLIYYSQIVNDFQKGDIAEGYSVSREKKESFPLTVTSAQKNPTAFYLCASSPRTGLSGYTFGSGTRLTVV.

The gene calls are TRBV4-1 and TRBJ2-1; the match to TRBD2 covers 10 bases. CDR3 length equals 16 residues. Germline CDR1 and CDR2: MGHRA and YSYEKL. The J segment lost 9 bases and the V segment lost 3 bases, leaving 11 bases of the junction unmatched. The CDR3 DNA sequence: TGCGCCAGCAGCCACACCACTAGCGGGATATACGGTGAGCAGTTCTTC. This codes for CASSHTTSGIYGEQFF.

This clone was seen only a few times. The V gene is TRBV6-1, the J gene TRBJ1-2; 9 nucleotides match TRBD1. The V gene's germline CDR1 is MNHNS and CDR2 SASEGT. The CDR3 runs to 15 residues. V dropped 1 base and J dropped 4; count of bases not matched to a gene: 4. CDR3 amino acids: CASSEGGQGSYGYTF. The CDR3 DNA follows: TGTGCCAGCAGTGAAGGAGGACAGGGGAGCTATGGCTACACCTTC.

The chain links TRBV6-5 to TRBJ2-1; 7 positions agree with TRBD2. The V and J ends lost 2 bases and 2 bases, in that order; junction bases with no gene match: 6. The CDR3 extends over 16 amino acids. From germline, CDR1 is MNHEY and CDR2 SVGAGI. The DNA for the CDR3 is TGTGCCAGCAGTTACACCAGCGGGAAGACCTACAATGAGCAGTTCTTC. Encoded protein: CASSYTSGKTYNEQFF.

The chain has TRBV18 and TRBJ1-1, with D perhaps TRBD1 (6 bases). Germline V lookup: CDR1 KGHSH, CDR2 LQKENI. V lost 5 bases and J 0 bases, leaving 13 bases between the germline ends. The CDR3 contains 15 residues. In DNA, the CDR3 is TGTGCCAGCTCATTTCCGGGACAAATGAACACTGAAGCTTTCTTT. This sequence encodes CASSFPGQMNTEAFF. The full variable domain, rest sourced from reference TRBV18 and TRBJ1-1, is NAGVMQNPRHLVRRRGQEARLRCSPMKGHSHVYWYRQLPEEGLKFMVYLQKENIIDESGMPKERFSAEFPKEGPSILRIQQVVRGDSAAYFCASSFPGQMNTEAFFGQGTRLTVV.

The V and J genes are TRBV18 and TRBJ1-2, with TRBD1 identical over 7 bases. Germline CDR1 reads KGHSH; CDR2 reads LQKENI. The CDR3 consists of 14 residues. The V segment lost 2 bases and the J segment 2 bases; nucleotides outside the gene matches: 2. The CDR3 loop is CASSPSDRNYGYTF. The CDR3 coding sequence is TGTGCCAGCTCACCATCGGACAGGAACTATGGCTACACCTTC. Together with reference TRBV18 and TRBJ1-2, the CDR3 gives the full variable domain: NAGVMQNPRHLVRRRGQEARLRCSPMKGHSHVYWYRQLPEEGLKFMVYLQKENIIDESGMPKERFSAEFPKEGPSILRIQQVVRGDSAAYFCASSPSDRNYGYTFGSGTRLTVV.

DNA for the CDR3: TGTGCCAGCAGTTTATCGAGGGACATCGGGGTTGACGAGCAGTACTTC. Translated, it gives CASSLSRDIGVDEQYF. The chain employs TRBV27 and TRBJ2-7; possibly TRBD1 for D (6 bases). In germline, CDR1 is MNHEY, CDR2 SMNVEV (reference sequence). V lost 0 bases and J lost 5, with 17 bases in between. CDR3 size: 16 residues.

This clone was seen once. J is TRBJ2-5 and V is TRBV7-3; TRBD2 aligns across 10 bases. The V and J ends lost 5 bases and 0 bases, in that order; junction bases with no gene match: 3. Germline V CDR1 and CDR2: SGHTA, FQGTGA. This CDR3 has 15 residues. The CDR3 region has the DNA TGTGCCAGCAGCGCCGGACTAGCGGACCAAGAGACCCAGTACTTC. Its protein is CASSAGLADQETQYF.

The chain joins TRBV18 to TRBJ2-5; the D gene is possibly TRBD2 (5 bases). Germline lookup yields CDR1 KGHSH and CDR2 LQKENI. The CDR3 loop spans 13 amino acids. V lost 2 bases and J 5 bases, leaving 9 bases between the germline ends. In DNA form, the CDR3 reads TGTGCCAGCTCACCAGGGAGCGACGAGACCCAGTACTTC. It specifies CASSPGSDETQYF.

This chain joins TRBV6-6 and TRBJ1-3, with D possibly matching TRBD1 (5 bases). Per germline, CDR1 MNHNY and CDR2 SVGAGI (reference sequence). Trimming cost V 5 bases and J 0 bases, with 11 bases left between them. This CDR3 comprises 15 residues. In DNA, the CDR3 is TGTGCCAGCAGTGGACAACTCCGCTCTGGAAACACCATATATTTT. Protein product: CASSGQLRSGNTIYF.

CDR3 sequence reads: CASSQDLLAGVYEQYF. In DNA, the CDR3 is TGTGCCAGCAGCCAAGATCTGCTAGCGGGGGTCTACGAGCAGTACTTC. The J gene is TRBJ2-7, the V gene TRBV14, with 10 bases fitting TRBD2. V dropped 0 bases and J dropped 3; count of bases not matched to a gene: 5. Germline assignment: CDR1 SGHDN and CDR2 FVKESK. This CDR3 region has 16 residues.

The V and J genes are TRBV9 and TRBJ2-1; tentative D call: TRBD1 (6 bases). The CDR3 runs to 16 residues. CDR1 is SGDLS and CDR2 is YYNGEE in the germline V gene. The V gene lost 1 base and the J gene lost 5 bases, with 16 bases spanning the gap. CDR3 amino acids: CASSVWAGDLNNEQFF. The CDR3 DNA sequence: TGTGCCAGCAGCGTATGGGCAGGGGACCTTAACAATGAGCAGTTCTTC.

This sequence joins TRBV10-3 and TRBJ2-1; 10 nucleotides align to TRBD2. V shed 4 bases and J 5 bases; nucleotides not matched to a gene: 5. Germline loops: CDR1 ENHRY, CDR2 SYGVKD. The CDR3 length is 15 residues. The CDR3 region has the DNA TGTGCCATCAGTGGTCAGAGCGGGAGGGACAATGAGCAGTTCTTC. Amino acids: CAISGQSGRDNEQFF.

This rearrangement joins TRBV19 to TRBJ1-5; D possibly corresponds to TRBD1 (6 bases). Per the germline V gene, CDR1 is LNHDA and CDR2 is SQIVND (reference sequence). V was trimmed by 9 bases and J by 4 bases, leaving 19 bases between them. CDR3 size: 15 residues. CDR3 loop: CASSYQAGENQPQHF. The CDR3 DNA reads TGTGCCAGCAGTTATCAGGCAGGGGAAAATCAGCCCCAGCATTTT.